This TCR beta chain was retrieved from a study of blood T cell repertoires in COVID-19. The overall study: The United States, Italy and Spain supplied acute and convalescent COVID-19 samples. The analysed material was cDNA or gDNA that came from T cells, B-cell-depleted T cells, or PBMCs.

Authors' methods: Counts of nucleated cells, estimated from reference gene primer amplification, were obtained. Clones were sequenced by immunoSEQ multiplex PCR, and TCRdb holds only the in-frame ones, with some missing. V, J and clone size are those of that table, while D and trimming were read from the DNA. The sample shows 150,000 to 200,000 clones, 86% of them seen only once. The table lists this clone with a count of one. The source is an elderly woman in a cohort sampled during active or convalescent COVID-19. Input material: peripheral blood.

CDR3 region: CASSDRQGARDTQYF. CDR3 DNA sequence: TGTGCCAGCAGTGACCGCCAGGGGGCTAGAGATACGCAGTATTTT. The J gene is TRBJ2-3, the V gene TRBV2; 8 bases map to TRBD1. CDR1 and CDR2 (germline): SNHLY, FYNNEI. The CDR3 sequence is 15 residues long. With V trimmed by 3 bases and J by 5 bases, 7 bases remained unmatched.